This is a list of T cell receptor beta chains from one sample in a study of beta chain features in type 1 diabetes. Profiled with immunoSEQ multiplex PCR; TCRdb holds only in-frame clones, not every one. Here the sample spans 400,000 or so clones, over 10% being singletons. Sequenced material: naive CD4+ T cells from blood. These receptors were collected from a woman between 18 and 29 years old with type 1 diabetes. CDR3s include the opening cysteine and the closing phenylalanine or tryptophan. The D gene is left open where the match is weak. Rows give clone size only sometimes, using once, few, many, or a class for an expanded clone.

j_gene | d_gene | v_gene | abundance | CDR3aa | CDR3nt
TRBJ2-7 | TRBD2 | TRBV7-2 | - | CASSPRRGRGDYEQYF | TGTGCCAGCAGCCCCCGACGGGGGCGGGGGGATTACGAGCAGTACTTC
TRBJ2-7 | TRBD2 | TRBV7-2 | few | CASSPGLADEQYF | TGTGCCAGCAGCCCCGGACTAGCAGACGAGCAGTACTTC
TRBJ1-1 | - | TRBV5-1 | few | CASSLGANTEAFF | TGCGCCAGCAGCTTAGGAGCGAACACTGAAGCTTTCTTT
TRBJ1-1 | - | TRBV2 | few | CASRREGRTEAFF | TGTGCCAGCAGACGGGAAGGGAGAACTGAAGCTTTCTTT
TRBJ2-7 | TRBD1 | TRBV2 | - | CASTLEVTGEQYF | TGTGCCAGCACTCTAGAGGTGACAGGGGAGCAGTACTTC
TRBJ2-7 | - | TRBV7-9 | - | CASSRRGGTVEQYF | TGTGCCAGCAGTCGCCGGGGCGGGACAGTCGAGCAGTACTTC
TRBJ2-1 | TRBD2 | TRBV30 | - | CAWSHRGSSYNEQFF | TGTGCCTGGAGTCACCGCGGGAGCTCCTACAATGAGCAGTTCTTC
TRBJ2-7 | TRBD1 | TRBV27 | - | CASSPLQGGGYEQYF | TGTGCCAGCAGTCCCTTACAGGGGGGAGGTTACGAGCAGTACTTC
TRBJ2-7 | TRBD2 | TRBV7-9 | few | CASSLGGAGGRSEQYF | TGTGCCAGCAGCTTAGGAGGGGCGGGGGGGCGAAGCGAGCAGTACTTC
TRBJ2-2 | TRBD2 | TRBV5-4 | - | CASRQTSGNTGELFF | TGTGCCAGCAGACAGACTAGCGGGAACACCGGGGAGCTGTTTTTT
TRBJ2-5 | TRBD2 | TRBV28 | - | CASSFLAGGRETQYF | TGTGCCAGCAGTTTTCTCGCGGGAGGGCGAGAGACCCAGTACTTC
TRBJ2-3 | TRBD2 | TRBV29-1 | - | CSVDRLAGGGPKSTDTQYF | TGCAGCGTTGATCGACTAGCGGGGGGGGGCCCCAAGAGCACAGATACGCAGTATTTT
TRBJ2-7 | - | TRBV4-2 | - | CASSQVWGPRGEGQYF | TGTGCCAGCAGCCAAGTATGGGGGCCACGAGGGGAGGGGCAGTACTTC
TRBJ2-2 | - | TRBV7-8 | few | CASSLGGVNTGELFF | TGTGCCAGCAGCTTAGGGGGGGTGAACACCGGGGAGCTGTTTTTT
TRBJ1-1 | TRBD1 | TRBV7-9 | - | CASSLSRTGGTKAFF | TGTGCCAGCAGCCTTTCTCGGACAGGGGGGACCAAAGCTTTCTTT
TRBJ2-3 | TRBD2 | TRBV29-1 | few | CSVEASGNTDTQYF | TGCAGCGTTGAAGCTAGCGGGAACACAGATACGCAGTATTTT
TRBJ2-6 | - | TRBV5-1 | - | CASSLGGPSSGANVLTF | TGCGCCAGCAGCTTGGGTGGCCCGTCATCTGGGGCCAACGTCCTGACTTTC
TRBJ2-2 | - | TRBV18 | - | CASSPFLRENTGELFF | TGTGCCAGCTCACCATTCTTGCGAGAGAACACCGGGGAGCTGTTTTTT
TRBJ1-2 | TRBD1 | TRBV29-1 | - | CSLGAPGGGNGYTF | TGCAGCCTCGGGGCCCCAGGGGGCGGGAATGGCTACACCTTC
TRBJ2-5 | TRBD2 | TRBV9 | - | CASSVAGAGGPGQETQYF | TGTGCCAGCAGCGTAGCCGGAGCGGGGGGGCCGGGTCAAGAGACCCAGTACTTC
TRBJ1-2 | - | TRBV7-2 | few | CASSPRVVGVAYGYTF | TGTGCCAGCAGCCCTCGCGTCGTAGGGGTTGCCTATGGCTACACCTTC
TRBJ1-5 | - | TRBV5-6 | few | CASSLVGGQPQHF | TGTGCCAGCAGCCTCGTGGGGGGTCAGCCCCAGCATTTT
TRBJ2-6 | TRBD1 | TRBV7-9 | - | CASSPGQGARPGANVLTF | TGTGCCAGCAGCCCCGGACAGGGGGCGCGTCCTGGGGCCAACGTCCTGACTTTC
TRBJ2-1 | TRBD1 | TRBV7-6 | - | CASSITPGQPYNEQFF | TGTGCCAGCAGCATAACCCCGGGACAGCCTTACAATGAGCAGTTCTTC
TRBJ1-1 | - | TRBV5-1 | few | CASSPPGVSNTEAFF | TGCGCCAGCAGCCCCCCCGGGGTATCGAACACTGAAGCTTTCTTT
TRBJ1-2 | TRBD1 | TRBV15 | few | CATSRKDRLANYGYTF | TGTGCCACCAGCAGGAAGGACAGGTTAGCTAACTATGGCTACACCTTC
TRBJ1-4 | - | TRBV4-2 | - | CASSQVADWNEKLFF | TGTGCCAGCAGCCAAGTGGCGGACTGGAATGAAAAACTGTTTTTT
TRBJ2-7 | TRBD2 | TRBV10-3 | - | CAPRHRLAAPYEQYF | TGTGCCCCCAGACATAGGCTAGCGGCCCCCTACGAGCAGTACTTC
TRBJ2-5 | - | TRBV18 | few | CASSPLVQETQYF | TGTGCCAGCTCACCACTAGTCCAAGAGACCCAGTACTTC
TRBJ2-7 | TRBD1 | TRBV6-6 | - | CASSYDRDEQYF | TGTGCCAGCAGTTACGACAGGGACGAGCAGTACTTC
TRBJ2-7 | - | TRBV25-1 | - | CASSERFKPYEQYF | TGTGCCAGCAGTGAGAGGTTCAAGCCCTACGAGCAGTACTTC
TRBJ2-7 | TRBD2 | TRBV7-2 | - | CASSHLTSGPVGEQYF | TGTGCCAGCAGCCATTTGACTAGCGGCCCGGTGGGGGAGCAGTACTTC
TRBJ2-7 | - | TRBV5-1 | - | CASSLGGQVTYEQYF | TGCGCCAGCAGCTTGGGGGGGCAGGTCACCTACGAGCAGTACTTC
TRBJ1-2 | TRBD1 | TRBV9 | - | CASSAEDRVVYGYTF | TGTGCCAGCAGCGCGGAAGACAGGGTCGTCTATGGCTACACCTTC
TRBJ1-1 | - | TRBV21-1 | few | CASSKGDAFF | TGTGCCAGCAGCAAGGGAGATGCTTTCTTT
TRBJ2-7 | TRBD2 | TRBV28 | few | CASSFFTSGRPYEQYF | TGTGCCAGCAGTTTCTTTACTAGCGGGAGGCCCTACGAGCAGTACTTC
TRBJ2-3 | - | TRBV7-3 | - | CASSRDSLVADTQYF | TGTGCCAGCAGCCGTGACTCGTTAGTAGCGGATACGCAGTATTTT
TRBJ1-6 | - | TRBV6-1 | - | CASSGSGGAYSPLHF | TGTGCCAGCAGTGGGTCTGGGGGCGCTTATTCACCCCTCCACTTT
TRBJ2-5 | - | TRBV10-3 | - | CAISALSNRQETQYF | TGTGCCATCAGCGCCTTAAGCAATCGTCAAGAGACCCAGTACTTC
TRBJ1-1 | - | TRBV29-1 | - | CSVRTGQTRGGAFF | TGCAGCGTGCGGACGGGACAAACACGGGGAGGGGCTTTCTTT
TRBJ1-5 | TRBD1 | TRBV30 | - | CACETGTGVFRNQPQHF | TGTGCCTGTGAGACCGGGACAGGGGTTTTCCGCAATCAGCCCCAGCATTTT
TRBJ1-2 | TRBD1 | TRBV11-2 | - | CASSLGLDRAGGYTF | TGTGCCAGCAGCTTAGGGTTGGACAGGGCTGGAGGCTACACCTTC